This T cell receptor (beta chain) was captured in a study of T cell responses to AZD1222 COVID-19 vaccine. Points from the study as a whole: Clonal diversity was possibly underestimated; the donors were predominantly white British and more often female.

Per germline, CDR1 MGHRA and CDR2 YSYEKL. J was trimmed by 6 bases and V by 2 bases; bases with no gene match: 4. The CDR3 is made up of 15 amino acids. Of note for this clone: Its target is not known.

The data were produced by immunoSEQ multiplex PCR, yet TCRdb's version contains in-frame clones alone and is incomplete. The repertoire holds 130,000 to 150,000 clones, with 80% to 90% as singletons. J is TRBJ1-4 and V is TRBV4-1; 9 nucleotides align to TRBD1. The source material was peripheral blood, sampled on day 0 of AZD1222 vaccination. The sequence was collected from an adult in good health. The CDR3 reads CASSQLDRGDEKLFF. The CDR3 DNA reads TGCGCCAGCAGCCAATTGGACAGGGGAGATGAAAAACTGTTTTTT.